This is a list of T cell receptor beta chains from one sample in a study of human T cells and chemical hapten exposure. Via MiXCR, TCRdb re-called the RACE reads, giving one row per CDR3 protein. The repertoire holds approximately 260,000 distinct CDR3 sequences, almost 8% seen once, with roughly 1.2% in the top ten. The sequences come from whole blood, collected in connection with sensitization to the hapten diphenylcyclopropenone (DPC). The receptors come from a man between 18 and 35 years old with alopecia areata. Some clones in this sample may be carry-over from other donors' samples. Each CDR3 is given with its conserved first and last residue. D genes are given only for firm matches. Part of the rows lack a size; the others show once, few, many or a class for expanded clones.

V,D,size,J,DNA,CDR3
TRBV20-1,TRBD2,-,TRBJ2-3,TGCAGTGCTAGAAAAGCGGGGGGCCGGGGCCCAGATACGCAGTATTTT,CSARKAGGRGPDTQYF
TRBV12-3/TRBV12-4,-,few,TRBJ1-2,TGTGCCAGCAGTTTTAGTCCTAACTATGGCTACACCTTC,CASSFSPNYGYTF
TRBV12-5,TRBD1,-,TRBJ1-1,TGTGCTAGTGATCCTTCCAGGGACAGCAACTTGATGAACACTGAAGCTTTCTTT,CASDPSRDSNLMNTEAFF
TRBV7-6,-,-,TRBJ2-7,TGTGCCAGCAGGCCGAATACCGACAGCCTAGTAGGCCCCTACGAGCAGTACTTC,CASRPNTDSLVGPYEQYF
TRBV5-5,-,-,TRBJ2-7,TGTGCCAGCAGCGTAGTTCCGTCCCACGAGCAGTACTTC,CASSVVPSHEQYF
TRBV28,TRBD1,many,TRBJ2-7,TGTGCCAGCAGTTCGGGGACAGGGGGACCCTACGAGCAGTACTTC,CASSSGTGGPYEQYF
TRBV7-9,-,-,TRBJ2-3,TGTGCCAGCAGCTTACGGAGGGGACCCAGCTCTAGCACAGATACGCAGTATTTT,CASSLRRGPSSSTDTQYF
TRBV15,TRBD1,-,TRBJ1-1,TGTGCCACCAGCCCTGGACAGGGGGAAACTGAAGCTTTCTTT,CATSPGQGETEAFF
TRBV6-1,-,-,TRBJ1-2,TGTGCCAGCAGTGAATCTTCGGCGGCCTATGGCTACACCTTC,CASSESSAAYGYTF
TRBV14,-,many,TRBJ1-6,TGTGCCAGCAGCCAAGTTCGGGGGCCACCCCTCCACTTT,CASSQVRGPPLHF
TRBV25-1,TRBD1,few,TRBJ2-2,TGTGCCAGCAGTGAATGGACAGGGGCTTCGGCCGGGGAGCTGTTTTTT,CASSEWTGASAGELFF
TRBV7-9,-,many,TRBJ2-5,TGTGCCAGCAGGGAGAACAGGAATCAAGAGACCCAGTACTTC,CASRENRNQETQYF
TRBV5-1,-,few,TRBJ2-5,TGCGCCAGCAGCTTGACCCTATTACAAGAGACCCAGTACTTC,CASSLTLLQETQYF
TRBV6-1,TRBD1,few,TRBJ2-7,TGTGCCAGCAGACCCGAGACAGGGCCATCCTACGAGCAGTACTTC,CASRPETGPSYEQYF
TRBV5-1,-,-,TRBJ1-1,TGCGCCAGCAGCTTACTAACCGCTGACACTGAAGCTTTCTTT,CASSLLTADTEAFF
TRBV24-1,TRBD2,few,TRBJ2-3,TGTGCCACCAGTGACCGGGGACTAGCTACAGATACGCAGTATTTT,CATSDRGLATDTQYF
TRBV7-6,-,-,TRBJ2-1,TGTGCCAGCAGCTTAGTATTGCGTCAGGGGATTATGAATGAGCAGTTCTTC,CASSLVLRQGIMNEQFF
TRBV20-1,-,few,TRBJ1-1,TGCAGTGCTAGAGGGACAGTCTACACTGAAGCTTTCTTT,CSARGTVYTEAFF
TRBV9,TRBD1,few,TRBJ2-5,TGTGCCAGCAGCCGACAGGGACAGGGGGAGACCCAGTACTTC,CASSRQGQGETQYF
TRBV7-9,TRBD1,few,TRBJ2-2,TGTGCCAGCAGCGTCCTGACAGGGTCCAAAAGTACCGGGGAGCTGTTTTTT,CASSVLTGSKSTGELFF
TRBV7-2,-,-,TRBJ1-5,TGTGCCAGCAGCTTAGAAAGGGAAGGTCGGCCCCAGCATTTT,CASSLEREGRPQHF
TRBV9,-,-,TRBJ2-7,TGTGCCAGCAGCGTGGGGGAACCCTACGAGCAGTACTTC,CASSVGEPYEQYF
TRBV4-3,-,few,TRBJ1-1,TGCGCCAGCAGCCAAGAAGGGATTATGAACACTGAAGCTTTCTTT,CASSQEGIMNTEAFF
TRBV5-4,-,-,TRBJ1-6,TGTGCCAGCAGCTTGGGAGCTTATTCACCCCTCCACTTT,CASSLGAYSPLHF
TRBV11-2,TRBD2,few,TRBJ2-1,TGTGCCAGCAGCCCGGGGCTAGCGGCCAATGAGCAGTTCTTC,CASSPGLAANEQFF
TRBV7-9,-,few,TRBJ2-3,TGTGCCAGCAGCTTAACGACAGCCACAGATACGCAGTATTTT,CASSLTTATDTQYF
TRBV12-3/TRBV12-4,-,-,TRBJ1-1,TGTGCCAGCAGTTCCCGAGCAGGGAAGACTGAAGCTTTCTTT,CASSSRAGKTEAFF
TRBV4-3,-,-,TRBJ2-3,TGCGCCAGCAGCCAACGGCACAGGGTAGAAGATACGCAGTATTTT,CASSQRHRVEDTQYF
TRBV7-2,-,many,TRBJ1-1,TGTGCCAGCAGCTTAGCGTGGGGAGGAGGGAACACTGAAGCTTTCTTT,CASSLAWGGGNTEAFF
TRBV5-1,-,many,TRBJ1-1,TGCGCCAGCAGCCGCGGGGACGGGGGGAGGAACACTGAAGCTTTCTTT,CASSRGDGGRNTEAFF
TRBV6-5,-,-,TRBJ1-5,TGTGCCAGCAAAGCGTCGGGGGCGGCAGGGAGCAATCAGCCCCAGCATTTT,CASKASGAAGSNQPQHF
TRBV7-3,-,many,TRBJ2-2,TGTGCCAGCAGCTTAAATGGCGTGGGGCAGGGCCTCACCGGGGAGCTGTTTTTT,CASSLNGVGQGLTGELFF
TRBV4-3,TRBD1,-,TRBJ2-7,TGCGCCAGCAGCCAAGATACAGGGGCCACCTACGAGCAGTACTTC,CASSQDTGATYEQYF
TRBV6-2/TRBV6-3,-,few,TRBJ2-2,TGTGCCAGCAGTTACTCGCCCGGAGGTCACACCGGGGAGCTGTTTTTT,CASSYSPGGHTGELFF
TRBV6-5,-,few,TRBJ1-4,TGTGCCAGCAGTTGCGCTGGGAGATCCAATGAAAAACTGTTTTTT,CASSCAGRSNEKLFF
TRBV3-1,TRBD2,few,TRBJ2-3,TGTGCCAGCAGCCGCATCGGGGGGTACACAGATACGCAGTATTTT,CASSRIGGYTDTQYF
TRBV6-1,-,many,TRBJ1-2,TGTGCCAGCAATAGGGGCGCAGATGGCTACACCTTC,CASNRGADGYTF
TRBV27,TRBD1,many,TRBJ1-6,TGTGCCAGCAGTTTATATGGGACAGGGACCTATAATTCACCCCTCCACTTT,CASSLYGTGTYNSPLHF
TRBV11-2,-,-,TRBJ1-1,TGTGCCAGCAGCTTACGGAGGACTCGGGGGGACACTGAAGCTTTCTTT,CASSLRRTRGDTEAFF
TRBV28,-,-,TRBJ2-1,TGTGCCAGCATCCCCAGACCGATTCCCAATGAGCAGTTCTTC,CASIPRPIPNEQFF
TRBV12-3/TRBV12-4,-,-,TRBJ1-4,TGTGCCAGCAGCTCGGGGGAATATAGTGAAAAACTGTTTTTT,CASSSGEYSEKLFF
TRBV7-3,TRBD2,few,TRBJ2-1,TGTGCCAGCAGCTTAACACGGGGGGGCCACGGTGAGCAGTTCTTC,CASSLTRGGHGEQFF
TRBV7-2,-,many,TRBJ2-1,TGTGCCAGCAGCTTAGTAGGGGTTGAGCAGTTCTTC,CASSLVGVEQFF
TRBV6-4,TRBD2,few,TRBJ2-3,TGTGCCAGCAGTGACTCAACGGGGGGTAGCACAGATACGCAGTATTTT,CASSDSTGGSTDTQYF
TRBV3-1,TRBD1,few,TRBJ2-7,TGTGCCAGCAGCCGCCCCGGGACAGATCATTACGAGCAGTACTTC,CASSRPGTDHYEQYF
TRBV29-1,-,-,TRBJ1-2,TGCAGCGTCGCGGCGGGTAACCAAGGCTACACCTTC,CSVAAGNQGYTF